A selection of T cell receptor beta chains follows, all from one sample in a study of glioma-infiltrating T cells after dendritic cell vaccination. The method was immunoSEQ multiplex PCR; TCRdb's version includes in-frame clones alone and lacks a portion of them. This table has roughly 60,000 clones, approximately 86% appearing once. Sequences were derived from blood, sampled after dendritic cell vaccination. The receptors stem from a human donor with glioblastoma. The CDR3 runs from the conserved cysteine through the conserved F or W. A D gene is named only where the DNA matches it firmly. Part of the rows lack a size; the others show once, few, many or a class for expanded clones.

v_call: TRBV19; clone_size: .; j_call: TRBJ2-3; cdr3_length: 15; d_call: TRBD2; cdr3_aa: CASRRLADGTDTQYF; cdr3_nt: TGTGCCAGTAGACGACTAGCGGACGGCACAGATACGCAGTATTTT
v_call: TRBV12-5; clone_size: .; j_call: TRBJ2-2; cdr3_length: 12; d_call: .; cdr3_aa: CASGLTTGELFF; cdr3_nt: TGTGCTAGTGGTTTAACGACAGGGGAGCTGTTTTTT
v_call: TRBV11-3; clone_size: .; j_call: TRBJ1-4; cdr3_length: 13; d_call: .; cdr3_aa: CASMKRSNEKLFF; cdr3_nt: TGTGCCAGCATGAAGAGAAGTAATGAAAAACTGTTTTTT
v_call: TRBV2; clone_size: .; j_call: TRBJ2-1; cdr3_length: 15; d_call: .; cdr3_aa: CASRPLSGGAYEQFF; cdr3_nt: TGTGCCAGCAGGCCACTGAGTGGGGGGGCGTATGAGCAGTTCTTC
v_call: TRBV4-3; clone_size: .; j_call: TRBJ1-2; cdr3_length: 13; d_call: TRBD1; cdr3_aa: CASSPGGTYGYTF; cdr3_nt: TGCGCCAGCAGCCCAGGGGGGACGTATGGCTACACCTTC
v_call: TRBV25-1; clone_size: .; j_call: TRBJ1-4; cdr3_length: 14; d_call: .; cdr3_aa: CASSEWGGDEKLFF; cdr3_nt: TGTGCCAGCAGTGAATGGGGCGGGGATGAAAAACTGTTTTTT
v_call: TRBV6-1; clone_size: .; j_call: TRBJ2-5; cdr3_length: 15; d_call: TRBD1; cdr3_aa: CASTKGTGRMETQYF; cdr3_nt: TGTGCCAGCACTAAGGGGACAGGGAGAATGGAGACCCAGTACTTC
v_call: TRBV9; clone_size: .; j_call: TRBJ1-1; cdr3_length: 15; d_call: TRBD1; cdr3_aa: CASSMTGGRSTEAFF; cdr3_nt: TGTGCCAGCAGCATGACAGGGGGAAGGAGCACTGAAGCTTTCTTT
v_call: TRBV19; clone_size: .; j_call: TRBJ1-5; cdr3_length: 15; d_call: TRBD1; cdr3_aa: CASSAGTGGQQPQHF; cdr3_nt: TGTGCCAGTAGTGCCGGGACAGGGGGCCAGCAGCCCCAGCATTTT
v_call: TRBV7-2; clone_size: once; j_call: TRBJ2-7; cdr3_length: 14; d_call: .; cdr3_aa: CASKGGTNSYEQYF; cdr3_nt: TGTGCCAGCAAGGGCGGGACCAACTCCTACGAGCAGTACTTC
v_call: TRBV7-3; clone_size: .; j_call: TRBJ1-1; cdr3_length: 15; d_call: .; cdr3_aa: CASSSRAGHDTEAFF; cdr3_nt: TGTGCCAGCAGCTCCCGGGCGGGGCATGACACTGAAGCTTTCTTT
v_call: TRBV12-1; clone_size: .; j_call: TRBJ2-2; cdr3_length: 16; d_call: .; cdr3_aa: CASSSVGEGRTGELFF; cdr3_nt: TGTGCCAGCAGCTCCGTGGGGGAGGGCCGAACCGGGGAGCTGTTTTTT
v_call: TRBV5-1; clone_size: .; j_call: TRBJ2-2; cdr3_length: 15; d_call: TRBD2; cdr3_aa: CASSQSGLVTGELFF; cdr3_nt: TGCGCCAGCAGCCAATCGGGACTAGTTACCGGGGAGCTGTTTTTT
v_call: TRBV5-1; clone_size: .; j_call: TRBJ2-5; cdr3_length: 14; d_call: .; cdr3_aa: CASSQDKARETQYF; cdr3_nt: TGCGCCAGCAGCCAGGACAAGGCCAGGGAGACCCAGTACTTC
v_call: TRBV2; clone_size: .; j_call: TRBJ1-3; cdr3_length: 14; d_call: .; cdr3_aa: CASSDGDSGNTIYF; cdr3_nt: TGTGCCAGCAGTGACGGAGACTCTGGAAACACCATATATTTT
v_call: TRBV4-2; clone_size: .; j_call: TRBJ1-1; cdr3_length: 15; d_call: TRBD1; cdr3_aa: CASSQELTGVTEAFF; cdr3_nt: TGTGCCAGCAGCCAAGAACTTACAGGGGTAACTGAAGCTTTCTTT
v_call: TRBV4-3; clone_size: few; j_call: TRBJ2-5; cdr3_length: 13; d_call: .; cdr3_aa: CASSQDRGFAQYF; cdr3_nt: TGCGCCAGCAGCCAAGATCGAGGGTTCGCCCAGTACTTC
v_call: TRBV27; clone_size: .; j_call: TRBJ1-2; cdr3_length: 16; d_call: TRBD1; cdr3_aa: CASSYGRAGGAEGYTF; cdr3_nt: TGTGCCAGCAGTTACGGGCGGGCAGGGGGCGCGGAAGGCTACACCTTC
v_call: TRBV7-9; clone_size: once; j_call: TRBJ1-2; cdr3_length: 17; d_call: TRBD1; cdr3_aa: CASSLAGTGGAEGGYTF; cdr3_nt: TGTGCCAGCAGCTTAGCAGGGACAGGGGGCGCGGAAGGTGGCTACACCTTC
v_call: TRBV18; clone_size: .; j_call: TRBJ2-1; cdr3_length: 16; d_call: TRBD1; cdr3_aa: CASSRPSGQSYNEQFF; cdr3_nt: TGTGCCAGCTCACGTCCGTCGGGACAGAGTTACAATGAGCAGTTCTTC
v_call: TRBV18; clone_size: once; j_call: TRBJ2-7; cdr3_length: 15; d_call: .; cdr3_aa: CASSPPMGHTYEQYF; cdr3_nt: TGTGCCAGCTCACCACCCATGGGACATACCTACGAGCAGTACTTC
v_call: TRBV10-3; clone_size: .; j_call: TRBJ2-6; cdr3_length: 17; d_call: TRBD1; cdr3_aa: CAISGGTGMSGANVLTF; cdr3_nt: TGTGCCATCAGTGGCGGGACAGGGATGTCTGGGGCCAACGTCCTGACTTTC
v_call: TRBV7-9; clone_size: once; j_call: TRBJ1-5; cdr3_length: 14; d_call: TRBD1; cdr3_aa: CASSPDRGDQPQHF; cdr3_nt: TGTGCCAGCAGCCCGGACAGGGGGGATCAGCCCCAGCATTTT
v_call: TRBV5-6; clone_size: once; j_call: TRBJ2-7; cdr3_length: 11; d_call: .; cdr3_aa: CASSLRAEQYF; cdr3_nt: TGTGCCAGCAGCTTGAGAGCGGAGCAGTACTTC
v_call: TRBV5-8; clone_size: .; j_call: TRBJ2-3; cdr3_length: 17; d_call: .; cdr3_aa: CASSSARGQPTTDTQYF; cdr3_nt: TGTGCCAGCAGCTCGGCCCGGGGTCAGCCAACCACAGATACGCAGTATTTT
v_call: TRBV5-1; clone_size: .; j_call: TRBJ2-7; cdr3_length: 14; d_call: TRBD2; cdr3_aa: CASRVAGGSYEQYF; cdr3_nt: TGCGCCAGCAGGGTTGCGGGGGGCTCCTACGAGCAGTACTTC
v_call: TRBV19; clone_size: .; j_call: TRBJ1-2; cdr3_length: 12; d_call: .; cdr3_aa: CASSIGAAGYTF; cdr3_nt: TGTGCCAGTAGTATAGGAGCCGCGGGCTACACCTTC
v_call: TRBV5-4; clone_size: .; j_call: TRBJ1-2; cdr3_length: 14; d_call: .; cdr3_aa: CASSIPTAVYGYTF; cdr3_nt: TGTGCCAGCAGCATCCCGACTGCAGTCTATGGCTACACCTTC
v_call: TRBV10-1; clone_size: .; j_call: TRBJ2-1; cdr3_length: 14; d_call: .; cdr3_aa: CASSDSGSKNEQFF; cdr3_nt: TGCGCCAGCAGTGATTCGGGGAGTAAGAATGAGCAGTTCTTC
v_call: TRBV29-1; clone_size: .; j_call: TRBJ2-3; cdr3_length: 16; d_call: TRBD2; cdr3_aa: CSVEGVARGGADTQYF; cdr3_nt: TGCAGCGTGGAGGGCGTGGCGCGGGGGGGCGCAGATACGCAGTATTTT
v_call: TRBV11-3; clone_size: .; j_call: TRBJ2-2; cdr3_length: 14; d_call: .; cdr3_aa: CASSLGGNTGELFF; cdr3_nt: TGTGCCAGCAGCTTGGGGGGGAACACCGGGGAGCTGTTTTTT
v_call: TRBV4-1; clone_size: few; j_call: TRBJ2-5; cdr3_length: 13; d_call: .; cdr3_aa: CASSQTLAETQYF; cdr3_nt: TGCGCCAGCAGCCAAACCTTGGCAGAGACCCAGTACTTC
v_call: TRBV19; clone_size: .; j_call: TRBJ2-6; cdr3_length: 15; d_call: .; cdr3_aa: CASSMQGPGANVLTF; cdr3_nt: TGTGCCAGTAGTATGCAGGGGCCTGGGGCCAACGTCCTGACTTTC
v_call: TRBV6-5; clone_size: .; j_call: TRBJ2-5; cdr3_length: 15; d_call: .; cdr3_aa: CASSRYWTVQETQYF; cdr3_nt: TGTGCCAGCAGCCGCTATTGGACAGTTCAAGAGACCCAGTACTTC
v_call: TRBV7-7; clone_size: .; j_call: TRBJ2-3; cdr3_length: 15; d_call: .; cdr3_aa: CASSLGSISTDTQYF; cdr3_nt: TGTGCTAGCAGCTTAGGTAGCATCAGCACAGATACGCAGTATTTT
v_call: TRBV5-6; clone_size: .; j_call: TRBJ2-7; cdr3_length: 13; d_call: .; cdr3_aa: CASSLRLVYEQYF; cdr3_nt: TGTGCCAGCAGCTTGCGGTTAGTCTACGAGCAGTACTTC
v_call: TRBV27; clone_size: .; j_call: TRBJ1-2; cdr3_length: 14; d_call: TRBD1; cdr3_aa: CASRGGWQGGGYTF; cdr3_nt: TGTGCCAGCAGGGGGGGATGGCAGGGGGGTGGCTACACCTTC
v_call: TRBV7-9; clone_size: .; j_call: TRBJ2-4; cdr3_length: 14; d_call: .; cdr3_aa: CASSPFIAKNIQYF; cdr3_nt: TGTGCCAGCAGCCCTTTTATAGCCAAAAACATTCAGTACTTC
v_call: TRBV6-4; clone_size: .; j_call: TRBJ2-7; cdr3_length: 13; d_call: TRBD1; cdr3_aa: CASSDAPGGEQYF; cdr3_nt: TGTGCCAGCAGTGACGCTCCAGGGGGCGAGCAGTACTTC
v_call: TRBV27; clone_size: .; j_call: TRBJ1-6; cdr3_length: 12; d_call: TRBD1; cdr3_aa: CASGRQGSPLHF; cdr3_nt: TGTGCCAGCGGCCGACAGGGATCACCCCTCCACTTT
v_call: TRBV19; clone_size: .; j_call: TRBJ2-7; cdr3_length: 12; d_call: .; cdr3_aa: CASSMGRYEQYF; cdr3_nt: TGTGCCAGTAGTATGGGCCGATACGAGCAGTACTTC
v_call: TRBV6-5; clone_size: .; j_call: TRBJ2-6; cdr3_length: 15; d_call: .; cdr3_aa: CASSSFNSGANVLTF; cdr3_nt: TGTGCCAGCAGTTCCTTTAACTCTGGGGCCAACGTCCTGACTTTC
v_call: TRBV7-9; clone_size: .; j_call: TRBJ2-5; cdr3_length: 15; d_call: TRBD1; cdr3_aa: CASSLYRQGLETQYF; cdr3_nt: TGTGCCAGCAGCCTCTACCGACAGGGGCTAGAGACCCAGTACTTC
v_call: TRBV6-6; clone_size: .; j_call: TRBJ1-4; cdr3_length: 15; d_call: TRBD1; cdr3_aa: CASSPGTGGYEKLFF; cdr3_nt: TGTGCCAGCAGCCCGGGGACAGGGGGCTATGAAAAACTGTTTTTT
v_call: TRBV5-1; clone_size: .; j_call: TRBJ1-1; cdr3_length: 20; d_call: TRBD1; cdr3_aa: CASNPVPGQGARLRGTEAFF; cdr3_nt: TGCGCCAGCAATCCAGTCCCGGGACAGGGGGCGCGACTTAGAGGCACTGAAGCTTTCTTT
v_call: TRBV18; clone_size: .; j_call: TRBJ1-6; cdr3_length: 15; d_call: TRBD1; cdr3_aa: CASSLIQGARSPLHF; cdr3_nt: TGTGCCAGCTCCCTCATACAGGGGGCGCGATCACCCCTCCACTTT
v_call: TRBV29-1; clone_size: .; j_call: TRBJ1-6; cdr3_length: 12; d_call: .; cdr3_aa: CSAAEGNSPLHF; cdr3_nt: TGCAGCGCCGCCGAGGGTAATTCACCCCTCCACTTT
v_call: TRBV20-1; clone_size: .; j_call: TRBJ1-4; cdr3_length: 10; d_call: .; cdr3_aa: CSASGEKLFF; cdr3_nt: TGCAGTGCTAGCGGTGAAAAACTGTTTTTT
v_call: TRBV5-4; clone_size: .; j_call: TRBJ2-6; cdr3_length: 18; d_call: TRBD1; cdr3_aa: CASSPGQGEGSGANVLTF; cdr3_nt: TGTGCCAGCAGCCCCGGACAGGGGGAGGGGTCTGGGGCCAACGTCCTGACTTTC
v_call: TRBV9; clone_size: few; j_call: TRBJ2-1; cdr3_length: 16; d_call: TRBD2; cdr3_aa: CASSPREGLVYNEQFF; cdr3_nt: TGTGCCAGCAGCCCTCGGGAGGGACTAGTCTACAATGAGCAGTTCTTC
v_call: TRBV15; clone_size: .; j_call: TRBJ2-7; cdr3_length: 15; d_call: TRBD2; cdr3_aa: CATSTGSGNLYEQYF; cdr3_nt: TGTGCCACCAGCACCGGTAGCGGGAATTTGTACGAGCAGTACTTC
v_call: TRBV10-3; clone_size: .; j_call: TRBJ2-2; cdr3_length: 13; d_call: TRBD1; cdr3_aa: CAIGTGNTGELFF; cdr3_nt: TGTGCCATCGGGACAGGTAACACCGGGGAGCTGTTTTTT
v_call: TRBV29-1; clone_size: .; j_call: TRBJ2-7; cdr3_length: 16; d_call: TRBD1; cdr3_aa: CSVEGSGQARSYEQYF; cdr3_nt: TGCAGCGTTGAAGGCTCAGGACAGGCAAGATCCTACGAGCAGTACTTC